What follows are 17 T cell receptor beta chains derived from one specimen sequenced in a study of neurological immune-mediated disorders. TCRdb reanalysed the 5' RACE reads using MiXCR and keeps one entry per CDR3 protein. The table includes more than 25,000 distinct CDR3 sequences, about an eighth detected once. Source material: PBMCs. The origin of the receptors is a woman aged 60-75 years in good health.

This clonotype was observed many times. For the CDR3, the DNA is TGTGCCAGCAGCCAAGATGTCAGGACTGAGCAGTTCTTC. This translates into CASSQDVRTEQFF. The chain links TRBV14 to TRBJ2-1; D is undetermined. There are 13 residues in the CDR3. Germline CDR1 reads SGHDN; CDR2 reads FVKESK. V was trimmed by 0 bases and J by 9 bases, leaving 9 bases between them. Full variable domain (remainder filled in from reference TRBV14 and TRBJ2-1): EAGVTQFPSHSVIEKGQTVTLRCDPISGHDNLYWYRRVMGKEIKFLLHFVKESKQDESGMPNNRFLAERTGGTYSTLKVQPAELEDSGVYFCASSQDVRTEQFFGPGTRLTVL.

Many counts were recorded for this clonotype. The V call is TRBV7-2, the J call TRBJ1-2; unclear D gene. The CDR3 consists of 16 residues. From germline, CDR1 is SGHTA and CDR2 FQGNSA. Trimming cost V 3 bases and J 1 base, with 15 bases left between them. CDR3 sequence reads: CASSFPSRTDNYGYTF. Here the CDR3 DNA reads TGTGCCAGCAGCTTCCCCTCGAGGACCGATAACTATGGCTACACCTTC. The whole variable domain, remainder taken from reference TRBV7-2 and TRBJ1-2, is GAGVSQSPSNKVTEKGKDVELRCDPISGHTALYWYRQSLGQGLEFLIYFQGNSAPDKSGLPSDRFSAERTGGSVSTLTIQRTQQEDSAVYLCASSFPSRTDNYGYTFGSGTRLTVV.

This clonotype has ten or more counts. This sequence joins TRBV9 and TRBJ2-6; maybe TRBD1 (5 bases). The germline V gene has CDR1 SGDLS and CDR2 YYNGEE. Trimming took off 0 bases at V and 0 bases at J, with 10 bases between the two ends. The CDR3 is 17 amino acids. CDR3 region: CASSVGTLPSGANVLTF. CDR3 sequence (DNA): TGTGCCAGCAGCGTAGGGACACTACCCTCTGGGGCCAACGTCCTGACTTTC.

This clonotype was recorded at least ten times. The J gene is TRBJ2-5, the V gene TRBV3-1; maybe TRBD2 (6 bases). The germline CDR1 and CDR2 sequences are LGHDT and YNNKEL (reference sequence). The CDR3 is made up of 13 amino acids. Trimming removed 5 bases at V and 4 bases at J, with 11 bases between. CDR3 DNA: TGTGCCAGCAGCAGCGGGTCCCGAGAGACCCAGTACTTC. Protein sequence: CASSSGSRETQYF.

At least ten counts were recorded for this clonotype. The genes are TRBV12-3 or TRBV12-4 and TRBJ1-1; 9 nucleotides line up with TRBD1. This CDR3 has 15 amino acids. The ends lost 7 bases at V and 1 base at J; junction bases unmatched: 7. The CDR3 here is CASTRDRVANTEAFF. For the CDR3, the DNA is TGTGCCAGCACCAGGGACAGGGTGGCGAACACTGAAGCTTTCTTT.

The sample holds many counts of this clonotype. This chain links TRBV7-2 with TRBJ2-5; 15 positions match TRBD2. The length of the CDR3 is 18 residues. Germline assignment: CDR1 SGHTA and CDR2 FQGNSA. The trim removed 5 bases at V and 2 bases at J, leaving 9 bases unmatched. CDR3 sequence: CASSVGTSGGQGQETQYF. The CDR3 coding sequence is TGTGCCAGCAGCGTGGGGACTAGCGGGGGGCAGGGGCAAGAGACCCAGTACTTC.

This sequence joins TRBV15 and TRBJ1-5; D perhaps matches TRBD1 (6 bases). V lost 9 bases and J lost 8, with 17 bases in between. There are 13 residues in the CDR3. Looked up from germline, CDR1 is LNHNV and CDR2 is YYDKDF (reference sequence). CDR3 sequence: CATKVQGNKPQHF. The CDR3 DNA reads TGTGCCACGAAGGTACAGGGTAATAAGCCCCAGCATTTT.

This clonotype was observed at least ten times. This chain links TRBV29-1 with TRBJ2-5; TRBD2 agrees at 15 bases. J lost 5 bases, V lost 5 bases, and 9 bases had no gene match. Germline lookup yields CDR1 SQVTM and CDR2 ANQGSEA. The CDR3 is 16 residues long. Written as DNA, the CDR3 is TGCAGCGTTATACCGGGACTAGCGGGGGGCGACGAGACCCAGTACTTC. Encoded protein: CSVIPGLAGGDETQYF.

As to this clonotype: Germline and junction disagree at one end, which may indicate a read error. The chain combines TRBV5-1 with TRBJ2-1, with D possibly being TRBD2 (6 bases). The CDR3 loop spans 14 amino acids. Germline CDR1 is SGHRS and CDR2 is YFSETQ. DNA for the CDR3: TGCGACAGCAGCTTGGGGGGACGGTATAATGAGCAGTTCTTC. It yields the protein CDSSLGGRYNEQFF.

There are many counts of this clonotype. Written as DNA, the CDR3 is TGCAGGGGTACCCGGCAGGGCGAAGATACGCAGTATTTT. It yields the protein CRGTRQGEDTQYF. The chain couples TRBV20-1 to TRBJ2-3, with TRBD1 as a possible D gene (5 bases). Germline CDR1 reads DFQATT; CDR2 reads SNEGSKA (reference sequence). This CDR3 contains 13 residues.

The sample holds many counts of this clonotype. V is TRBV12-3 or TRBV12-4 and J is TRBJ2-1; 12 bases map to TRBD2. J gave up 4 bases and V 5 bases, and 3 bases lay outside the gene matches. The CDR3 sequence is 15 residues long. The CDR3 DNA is TGTGCCAGCAGTCCAGGGACTAGCGGGTACAATGAGCAGTTCTTC. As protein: CASSPGTSGYNEQFF.

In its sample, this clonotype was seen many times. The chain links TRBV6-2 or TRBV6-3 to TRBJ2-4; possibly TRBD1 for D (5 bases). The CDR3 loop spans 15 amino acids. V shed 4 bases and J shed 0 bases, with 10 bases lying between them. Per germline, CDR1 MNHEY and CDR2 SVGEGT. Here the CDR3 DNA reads TGTGCCAGCAGTTCCAGGGCGCTAGCCAAAAACATTCAGTACTTC. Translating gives CASSSRALAKNIQYF.

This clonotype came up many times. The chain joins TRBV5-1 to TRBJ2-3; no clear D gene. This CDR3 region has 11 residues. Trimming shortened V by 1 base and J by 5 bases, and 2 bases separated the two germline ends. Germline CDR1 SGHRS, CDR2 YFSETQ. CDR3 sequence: CASSLLDTQYF. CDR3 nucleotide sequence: TGCGCCAGCAGCTTGTTAGATACGCAGTATTTT.

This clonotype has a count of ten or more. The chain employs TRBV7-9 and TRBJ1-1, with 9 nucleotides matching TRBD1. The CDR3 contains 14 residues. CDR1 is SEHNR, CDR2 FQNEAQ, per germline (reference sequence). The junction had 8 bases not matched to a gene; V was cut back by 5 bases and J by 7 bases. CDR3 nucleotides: TGTGCCAGCAGCCCCCGGGACAGGGCCGATGAAGCTTTCTTT. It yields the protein CASSPRDRADEAFF.

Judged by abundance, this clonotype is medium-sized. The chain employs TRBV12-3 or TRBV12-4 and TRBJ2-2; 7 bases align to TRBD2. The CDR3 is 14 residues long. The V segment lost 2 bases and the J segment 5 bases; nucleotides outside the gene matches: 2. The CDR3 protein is CASSLSAGTGELFF. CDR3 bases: TGTGCCAGCAGTTTATCAGCGGGGACCGGGGAGCTGTTTTTT.

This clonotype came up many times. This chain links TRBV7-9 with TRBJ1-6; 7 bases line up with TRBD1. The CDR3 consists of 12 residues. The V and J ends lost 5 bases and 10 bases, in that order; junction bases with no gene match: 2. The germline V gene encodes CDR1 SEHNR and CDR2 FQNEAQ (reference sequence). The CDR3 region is CASSTQGSPLHF. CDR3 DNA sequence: TGTGCCAGCAGCACACAGGGGTCACCCCTCCACTTT. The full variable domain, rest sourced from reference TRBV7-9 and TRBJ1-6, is DTGVSQNPRHKITKRGQNVTFRCDPISEHNRLYWYRQTLGQGPEFLTYFQNEAQLEKSRLLSDRFSAERPKGSFSTLEIQRTEQGDSAMYLCASSTQGSPLHFGNGTRLTVT.

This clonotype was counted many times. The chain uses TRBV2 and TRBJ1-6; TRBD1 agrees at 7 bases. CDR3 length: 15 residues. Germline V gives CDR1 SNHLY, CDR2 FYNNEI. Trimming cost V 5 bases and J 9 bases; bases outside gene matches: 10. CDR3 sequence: CASSSQGTEFSPLHF. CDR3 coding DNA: TGTGCCAGCAGTTCGCAGGGGACAGAGTTTTCACCCCTCCACTTT.